Listed below are T cell receptor beta chains from one sample, sequenced in a study of blood T cell repertoires in COVID-19. Only in-frame clones appear in the TCRdb table, and some are missing; sequencing was by immunoSEQ multiplex PCR. The sample contains roughly 140,000 clones, approximately 80% of which appear only once. Specimen: peripheral blood. All receptors derive from a man aged 55-75 years with acute or convalescent COVID-19. The CDR3 runs from the conserved cysteine through the conserved F or W. D genes are given only for firm matches. Clone size is not always given. Where it is, it says once, few, many or a class for expanded clones.

V gene	clone size	J gene	D gene	CDR3 DNA	CDR3 protein
TRBV4-1	NA	TRBJ1-5	NA	TGCGCCAGCAGCCAAGAAGTTGCGGCGGAAGGGCCCCAGCATTTT	CASSQEVAAEGPQHF
TRBV6-4	NA	TRBJ1-2	TRBD1	TGTGCCAGCAAGGGGGCCTATGGCTACACCTTC	CASKGAYGYTF
TRBV19	NA	TRBJ1-5	TRBD1	TGTGCCAGTAGTATCGAACAGGGGGATCAGCCCCAGCATTTT	CASSIEQGDQPQHF
TRBV11-2	NA	TRBJ2-6	NA	TGTGCCAGCAGCTTGAGGGCCAGAACCCTCTCTGGGGCCAACGTCCTGACTTTC	CASSLRARTLSGANVLTF
TRBV6-1	NA	TRBJ1-2	TRBD1	TGTGCCAGCAGTGAAGCGCTTCAGGCAGGGGGCCTGGGGGGCTACACCTTC	CASSEALQAGGLGGYTF
TRBV7-2	NA	TRBJ2-3	TRBD2	TGTGCCAGCAGCGTGAGCGGGGGGGCCCTTACGCAGTATTTT	CASSVSGGALTQYF
TRBV5-1	few	TRBJ2-7	TRBD1	TGCGCCAGCAGCTCGGGACAGGGTCCGGCTTACGAGCAGTACTTC	CASSSGQGPAYEQYF
TRBV5-1	NA	TRBJ1-4	TRBD1	TGCGCCAGCAGCGCCGGGACAGGGAGCGTCAATGAAAAACTGTTTTTT	CASSAGTGSVNEKLFF
TRBV30	few	TRBJ2-7	TRBD2	TGTGCCTGGAGTGTAATTTTCGGGGGGATCTACGAGCAGTACTTC	CAWSVIFGGIYEQYF
TRBV5-1	NA	TRBJ2-1	TRBD2	TGCGCCAGCAGCTTCAATGCGGGAGGGCCCGCTGAGCAGTTCTTC	CASSFNAGGPAEQFF
TRBV27	NA	TRBJ1-2	TRBD1	TGTGCCAGCAGTCCTGCGCAGGGGGTTTCTGTGGGCTACACCTTC	CASSPAQGVSVGYTF
TRBV2	NA	TRBJ1-5	NA	TGTGCCAGCCAGGGTAACCGGGGCAATCAGCCCCAGCATTTT	CASQGNRGNQPQHF
TRBV28	NA	TRBJ2-7	TRBD2	TGTGCCAGCAGTTTAGGCTCAGCGGGACTACGGGAGCAGTACTTC	CASSLGSAGLREQYF
TRBV18	once	TRBJ1-2	TRBD1	TGTGCCAGCTCACCACGAGGGACAGGCAGCTATGGTGGCTACACCTTC	CASSPRGTGSYGGYTF
TRBV13	once	TRBJ1-1	TRBD1	TGTGCCAGCAGCTTAGTTACAGGGGGCGAGGACACTGAAGCTTTCTTT	CASSLVTGGEDTEAFF
TRBV2	NA	TRBJ2-7	NA	TGTGCCAGCAGTCGCGAGGTCTACGAGCAGTACTTC	CASSREVYEQYF
TRBV18	NA	TRBJ2-1	TRBD1	TGTGCCAGCTCACCTGGGGACAGGGGTAGGAATGAGCAGTTCTTC	CASSPGDRGRNEQFF
TRBV7-2	NA	TRBJ2-4	TRBD2	TGTGCCAGCAGCTTAGCGGGGGTAGCGGGCCAGAGCATTCAGTACTTC	CASSLAGVAGQSIQYF
TRBV19	NA	TRBJ2-1	NA	TGTGCCAGTAGCTCATCTTGGGGGGTGGGCTACAATGAGCAGTTCTTC	CASSSSWGVGYNEQFF
TRBV5-1	NA	TRBJ1-4	TRBD1	TGCGCCAGCAGCTTGGGGACAGGGAATTCTAATGAAAAACTGTTTTTT	CASSLGTGNSNEKLFF
TRBV11-2	NA	TRBJ2-2	TRBD2	TGTGCCAGCAGTAGGGCTAGCGGGACTGGCGGGGAGCTGTTTTTT	CASSRASGTGGELFF
TRBV6-6	NA	TRBJ1-4	TRBD1	TGTGCCAGCAGTCACAGGGGGCGAACTAATGAAAAACTGTTTTTT	CASSHRGRTNEKLFF
TRBV20-1	few	TRBJ2-3	NA	TGCAGTGCTAGTCGCGGTGGAGATACGCAGTATTTT	CSASRGGDTQYF
TRBV6-1	NA	TRBJ1-1	NA	TGTGCCAGCAGTGAAGGAGGGTGGAGCACTGAAGCTTTCTTT	CASSEGGWSTEAFF
TRBV3-1/TRBV3-2	few	TRBJ1-3	NA	TGTGCCAGCAGCCAAGGCCCCCAGGCGAGCTCTGGAAACACCATATATTTT	CASSQGPQASSGNTIYF
TRBV5-4	NA	TRBJ2-4	TRBD2	TGTGCCAGCAGTTCGGGGGGGGAAGCCAAAAACATTCAGTACTTC	CASSSGGEAKNIQYF
TRBV5-6	NA	TRBJ2-3	NA	TGTGCCAGCAGCTTTTCCGGTATAGATACGCAGTATTTT	CASSFSGIDTQYF
TRBV5-1	NA	TRBJ2-7	TRBD1	TGCGCCAGCAGCTTGGAGGGACAGGGGCTTGAGCAGTACTTC	CASSLEGQGLEQYF
TRBV13	NA	TRBJ1-2	NA	TGTGCCAGCAGCAGAACAGATCCGTACACCTTC	CASSRTDPYTF
TRBV24-1	NA	TRBJ1-2	TRBD1	TGTGCCACCAGTGACCCTCATCTACAGGGGGCGGCTAACTATGGCTACACCTTC	CATSDPHLQGAANYGYTF
TRBV25-1	NA	TRBJ1-2	NA	TGTGCCAGCAGTGTGCCAGGGGAGTATGGCTACACCTTC	CASSVPGEYGYTF
TRBV11-2	NA	TRBJ2-1	TRBD2	TGTGCCAGCAGCTCGCGACTAGCGAGCTACAATGAGCAGTTCTTC	CASSSRLASYNEQFF
TRBV7-9	NA	TRBJ2-2	TRBD1	TGTGCCAGCAGCCCTCCGACAGGGGGCACCGGGGAGCTGTTTTTT	CASSPPTGGTGELFF
TRBV6-2/TRBV6-3	NA	TRBJ1-6	NA	TGTGCCAGCAGTTACCGCTGGCCCTATAATTCACCCCTCCACTTT	CASSYRWPYNSPLHF
TRBV28	NA	TRBJ1-2	TRBD1	TGTGCCAGCAGTCCCCGGGACAGAGCCTACCATGGCTACACCTTC	CASSPRDRAYHGYTF
TRBV19	NA	TRBJ2-7	NA	TGTGCCAGTAGTCCAGGGTACTACGAGCAGTACTTC	CASSPGYYEQYF
TRBV11-3	NA	TRBJ2-3	NA	TGTGCCAGCCCCCCCCAAGGCCAGGAAGATACGCAGTATTTT	CASPPQGQEDTQYF
TRBV28	NA	TRBJ1-2	TRBD1	TGTGCCAGCAGTACCCGGGGTGGGGACAGCGTTTATGGCTACACCTTC	CASSTRGGDSVYGYTF
TRBV9	few	TRBJ2-7	TRBD1	TGTGCCAGCAGCGTAGGGGGACAGGTTAGCTCCTACGAGCAGTACTTC	CASSVGGQVSSYEQYF
TRBV29-1	NA	TRBJ2-7	NA	TGCAGCGCGGGGAGTAACGAGCAGTACTTC	CSAGSNEQYF